This T cell receptor (beta chain) was sequenced in a study of cytomegalovirus exposure and HLA in healthy donors. Overall study results and limits: Later analysis suggested links between common viral pathogens and several top significant clusters. Productive rates of about 87% or about 30% were seen for most TCR beta V segments in an earlier analysis.

Trimming took 1 base from V and 6 from J; bases not matched to a gene: 7. Germline lookup yields CDR1 SGHTA and CDR2 FQGNSA. This CDR3 is 15 amino acids long. PCR was performed using 60 Vbeta and 13 Jbeta primers. Profiling relied on immunoSEQ multiplex PCR, and the TCRdb table lists in-frame clones only, not all of them. The specimen's table records roughly 100,000 clones. Worth noting for this clone: The target antigen is unknown.

This chain links TRBV7-2 with TRBJ2-7, with TRBD2 identical over 9 bases. Sequenced input: PBMCs. This TCR came from a man aged 45-65 years in good health and CMV-seropositive. In DNA form, the CDR3 reads TGTGCCAGCAGCTTAGATGGGCTAGCGGGACGCGAGCAGTACTTC. Encoded protein: CASSLDGLAGREQYF.